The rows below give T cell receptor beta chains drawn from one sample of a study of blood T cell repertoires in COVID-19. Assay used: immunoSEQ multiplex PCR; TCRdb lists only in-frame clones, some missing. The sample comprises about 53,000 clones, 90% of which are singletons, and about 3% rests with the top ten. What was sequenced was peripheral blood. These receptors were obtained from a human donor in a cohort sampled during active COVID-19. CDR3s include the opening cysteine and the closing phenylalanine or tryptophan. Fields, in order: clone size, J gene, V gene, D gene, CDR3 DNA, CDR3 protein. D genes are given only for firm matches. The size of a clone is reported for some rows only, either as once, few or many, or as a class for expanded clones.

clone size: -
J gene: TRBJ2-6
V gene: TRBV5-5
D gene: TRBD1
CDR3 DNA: TGTGCCAGCAGTCAGGGGGTCTCTGGGGCCAACGTCCTGACTTTC
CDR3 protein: CASSQGVSGANVLTF

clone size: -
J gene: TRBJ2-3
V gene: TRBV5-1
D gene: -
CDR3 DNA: TGCGCCAGCAGCTTGGTAGGGACTAGCACAGATACGCAGTATTTT
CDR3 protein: CASSLVGTSTDTQYF

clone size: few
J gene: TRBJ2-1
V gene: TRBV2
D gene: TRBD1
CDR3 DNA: TGTGCCAGCAGTATAGAGGGACAGTACAATGAGCAGTTCTTC
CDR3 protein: CASSIEGQYNEQFF

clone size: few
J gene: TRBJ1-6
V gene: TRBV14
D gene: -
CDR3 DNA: TGTGCCAGCAGCCAAGCCGGGACTTATAATTCACCCCTCCACTTT
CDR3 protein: CASSQAGTYNSPLHF

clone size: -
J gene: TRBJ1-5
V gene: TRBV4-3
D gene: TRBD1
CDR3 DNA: TGCGCCAGCAGCCAAGAACGTCAGGGGGCCCAGCCCCAGCATTTT
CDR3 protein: CASSQERQGAQPQHF

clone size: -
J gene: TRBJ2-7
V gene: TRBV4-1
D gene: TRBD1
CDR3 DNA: TGCGCCAGCAGCCGGACCGGGACAGGGGGCTACGAGCAGTACTTC
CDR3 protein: CASSRTGTGGYEQYF

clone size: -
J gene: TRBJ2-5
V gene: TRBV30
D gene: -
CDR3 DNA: TGTGCCTGGAGTCCCCTAGAAGAGACCCAGTACTTC
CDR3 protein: CAWSPLEETQYF

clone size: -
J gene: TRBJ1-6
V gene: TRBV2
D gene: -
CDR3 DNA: TGTGCCAGTCGTGGCCCAGTTGCCAATTCACCCCTCCACTTT
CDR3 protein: CASRGPVANSPLHF

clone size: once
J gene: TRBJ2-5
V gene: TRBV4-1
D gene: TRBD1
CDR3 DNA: TGCGCCAGCAGCTCCCGGACAGGGACGGAGACCCAGTACTTC
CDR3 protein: CASSSRTGTETQYF

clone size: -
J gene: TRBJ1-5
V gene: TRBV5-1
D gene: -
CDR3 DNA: TGCGCCAGCAGCTTTGCATCCGGGGGGGATCAGCCCCAGCATTTT
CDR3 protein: CASSFASGGDQPQHF

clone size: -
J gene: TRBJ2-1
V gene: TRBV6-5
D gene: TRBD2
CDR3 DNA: TGTGCCAGCAGTTACACCGAGCGGGGAGACTACAATGAGCAGTTCTTC
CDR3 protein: CASSYTERGDYNEQFF

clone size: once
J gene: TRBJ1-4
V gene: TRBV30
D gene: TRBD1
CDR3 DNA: TGTGCCTGTACCCAGGGGGGAACTAATGAAAAACTGTTTTTT
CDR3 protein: CACTQGGTNEKLFF

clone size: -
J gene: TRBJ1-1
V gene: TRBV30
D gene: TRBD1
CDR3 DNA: TGTGCCTTGAAGGGACAGGGGAGCACTGAAGCTTTCTTT
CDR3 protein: CALKGQGSTEAFF

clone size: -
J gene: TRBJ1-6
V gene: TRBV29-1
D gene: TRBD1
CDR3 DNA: TGCAGCGTACTGACAGGGCACAATTCACCCCTCCACTTT
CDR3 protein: CSVLTGHNSPLHF

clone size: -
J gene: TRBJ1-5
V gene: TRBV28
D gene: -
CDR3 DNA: TGTGCCAGCAGTTTTCAACTTTATCAGCCCCAGCATTTT
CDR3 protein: CASSFQLYQPQHF

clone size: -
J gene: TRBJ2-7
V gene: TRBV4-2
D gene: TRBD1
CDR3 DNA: TGTGCCAGCAGCCAAGGGAGGACAGGGGAGAACGAGCAGTACTTC
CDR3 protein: CASSQGRTGENEQYF

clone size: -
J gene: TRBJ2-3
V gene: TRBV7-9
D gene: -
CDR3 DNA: TGTGCCAGCAGCCCCCGCTCAGGGCGCGGCACAGATACGCAGTATTTT
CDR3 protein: CASSPRSGRGTDTQYF

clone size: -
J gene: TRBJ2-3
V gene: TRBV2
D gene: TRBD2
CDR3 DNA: TGTGCCAGCAGTGATATTAGCGGGGGGATCACAGATACGCAGTATTTT
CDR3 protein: CASSDISGGITDTQYF

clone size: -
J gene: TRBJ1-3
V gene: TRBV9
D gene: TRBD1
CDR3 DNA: TGTGCCAGCAGCGTCGACAGGGAGTACACCATATATTTT
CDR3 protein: CASSVDREYTIYF

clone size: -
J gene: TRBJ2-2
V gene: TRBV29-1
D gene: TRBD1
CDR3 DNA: TGCAGCGTTTTTGGACAGGAGAATTTAAACACCGGGGAGCTGTTTTTT
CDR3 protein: CSVFGQENLNTGELFF

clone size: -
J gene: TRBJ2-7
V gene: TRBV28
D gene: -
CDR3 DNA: TGTGCCAGCAGGCCACCCGGGGGTGCCTACGAGCAGTACTTC
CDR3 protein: CASRPPGGAYEQYF

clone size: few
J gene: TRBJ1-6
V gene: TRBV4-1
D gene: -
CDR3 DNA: TGCGCCACCTCTCGCGAGAGCAATTCACCCCTCCACTTT
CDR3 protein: CATSRESNSPLHF

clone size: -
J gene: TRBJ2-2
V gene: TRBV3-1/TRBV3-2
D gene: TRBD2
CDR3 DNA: TGTGCCAGCAGCCAAGGGGTGACTAGCGGGAGGGTAAGGACCGGGGAGCTGTTTTTT
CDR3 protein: CASSQGVTSGRVRTGELFF

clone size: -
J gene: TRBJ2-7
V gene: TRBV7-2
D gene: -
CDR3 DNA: TGTGCCAGCAGCCCCCACCCCGGTGGCGAGCAGTACTTC
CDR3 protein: CASSPHPGGEQYF

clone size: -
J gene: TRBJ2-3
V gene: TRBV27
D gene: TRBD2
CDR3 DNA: TGTGCCAGCAGTTTAGGTTCCTGGCTAGCGGGAGTTGCGACAGATACGCAGTATTTT
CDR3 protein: CASSLGSWLAGVATDTQYF

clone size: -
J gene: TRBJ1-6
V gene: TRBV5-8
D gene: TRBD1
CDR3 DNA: TGTGCCAGCAGCCCCTGGGGGACAGGGGTTTCACCCCTCCACTTT
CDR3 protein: CASSPWGTGVSPLHF

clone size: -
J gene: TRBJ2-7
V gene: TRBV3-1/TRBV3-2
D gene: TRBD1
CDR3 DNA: TGTGCCAGCAGCCAAGAGGGGACAGGCCTGCGGTACTTC
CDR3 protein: CASSQEGTGLRYF

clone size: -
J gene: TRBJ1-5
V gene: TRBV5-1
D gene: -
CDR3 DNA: TGCGCCAGCAGCTTGGGGAGCCCCAGCTCGGGCAATCAGCCCCAGCATTTT
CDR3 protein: CASSLGSPSSGNQPQHF

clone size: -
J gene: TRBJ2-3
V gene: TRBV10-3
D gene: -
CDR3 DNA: TGTGCCACTCTTCGGGGAGATTTGAGCACAGATACGCAGTATTTT
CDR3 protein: CATLRGDLSTDTQYF

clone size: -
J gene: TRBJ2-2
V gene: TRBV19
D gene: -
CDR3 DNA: TGTGCCAGTAGTATCGGCAGGCTGACCGGGGAGCTGTTTTTT
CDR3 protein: CASSIGRLTGELFF